This T cell receptor (beta chain) derives from a study of T-cell reconstitution after alpha-beta-depleted transplantation in children. The library targeted TCRbeta and was prepared with unique molecular identifiers. TCRdb analysed the PCR reads with MiXCR anew, one entry per CDR3 protein. The sample records hundreds of thousands of distinct CDR3 sequences, roughly 17% being singletons. This clonotype was observed at least ten times. Looked up from germline, CDR1 is SQVTM and CDR2 is ANQGSEA. The V segment lost 8 bases and the J segment 3 bases; nucleotides outside the gene matches: 9. There are 14 residues in the CDR3.

This clonotype was obtained from a human donor who donated a stem cell graft to a child with acute myeloid leukemia. This chain links TRBV29-1 with TRBJ2-5; 10 nucleotides line up with TRBD2. The specimen comprised PBMCs from the stem cell graft donor, sampled from the stem cell graft. CDR3: CSSSGGSKKETQYF. In DNA form, the CDR3 reads TGCAGCTCTAGCGGGGGATCCAAAAAAGAGACCCAGTACTTC.